These T cell receptor beta chains were read from a single sample in a study of control samples from healthy donors and cancer patients. Some clones are missing from TCRdb's copy, which holds only in-frame ones; the method was immunoSEQ multiplex PCR. The data contain 90,000 to 110,000 clones, about nine tenths of them seen just once; the ten biggest clones take up under 4.5%. Source material: blood. The receptors were gathered from a human donor in good health. The donor label of this sample is uncertain. CDR3s include the opening cysteine and the closing phenylalanine or tryptophan. The D gene is left open where the match is weak.

V gene	D gene	J gene	CDR3 protein
TRBV19	TRBD1	TRBJ1-1	CASSWTGITEAFF
TRBV5-6	.	TRBJ1-5	CASSFGGSQPQHF
TRBV5-1	.	TRBJ1-5	CASSRDSYQPQHF
TRBV24-1	.	TRBJ1-5	CATSDGSYGNQPQHF
TRBV3-1/TRBV3-2	.	TRBJ2-7	CASSQGGPTYEQYF
TRBV6-1	.	TRBJ1-1	CASSEVWGGDTEAFF
TRBV2	TRBD2	TRBJ2-7	CASSPTGLADSYEQYF
TRBV7-9	TRBD1	TRBJ1-6	CASSSGTGASPLHF
TRBV2	.	TRBJ1-2	CASTPHGPGADGYTF
TRBV9	TRBD2	TRBJ2-1	CASSASGGSYNEQFF
TRBV7-2	TRBD1	TRBJ2-5	CASSRRTGQETQYF
TRBV27	.	TRBJ2-3	CASRHRDSLTDTQYF
TRBV2	TRBD1	TRBJ1-4	CASSKTGSREKLFF
TRBV28	TRBD1	TRBJ1-4	CASSRKTGGASEKLFF
TRBV18	TRBD1	TRBJ2-3	CASSGDRAGTQYF
TRBV5-1	.	TRBJ2-4	CASTIDVSVENIQYF
TRBV14	.	TRBJ2-1	CASSRGYGAEQFF
TRBV18	.	TRBJ1-2	CASSPPGPQGYGYTF
TRBV10-1	.	TRBJ2-1	CASGDRLNEQFF
TRBV12-5	TRBD1	TRBJ1-4	CASGFSPTGEGEKLFF
TRBV19	.	TRBJ1-5	CASSKQTADRYNQPQHF
TRBV10-3	.	TRBJ1-1	CAIDRGQGAEAFF
TRBV29-1	.	TRBJ2-1	CSSGVDYNEQFF
TRBV10-2	.	TRBJ1-5	CASSEPGRTSNQPQHF
TRBV2	.	TRBJ1-4	CAITTNEKLFF
TRBV11-2	.	TRBJ2-3	CASSNGDATDTQYF
TRBV18	TRBD1	TRBJ1-2	CASSTRTKDRAGYGYTF
TRBV11-2	.	TRBJ2-3	CASSPGTVSQYF
TRBV18	.	TRBJ2-6	CASSAQADILSGANVLTF
TRBV2	TRBD1	TRBJ1-4	CASSAQTGNEKLFF
TRBV12-5	.	TRBJ2-5	CASGLVPLQETQYF
TRBV12-3/TRBV12-4	.	TRBJ2-4	CASSPDTRNIQYF
TRBV2	.	TRBJ1-2	CASSQGGGGYTF
TRBV27	.	TRBJ1-2	CASSPPDRTYGYTF
TRBV19	.	TRBJ1-2	CASRPSGTSWSGYTF
TRBV28	TRBD1	TRBJ1-1	CASSFRQGVAFF
TRBV9	.	TRBJ2-7	CASAPENSYEQYF